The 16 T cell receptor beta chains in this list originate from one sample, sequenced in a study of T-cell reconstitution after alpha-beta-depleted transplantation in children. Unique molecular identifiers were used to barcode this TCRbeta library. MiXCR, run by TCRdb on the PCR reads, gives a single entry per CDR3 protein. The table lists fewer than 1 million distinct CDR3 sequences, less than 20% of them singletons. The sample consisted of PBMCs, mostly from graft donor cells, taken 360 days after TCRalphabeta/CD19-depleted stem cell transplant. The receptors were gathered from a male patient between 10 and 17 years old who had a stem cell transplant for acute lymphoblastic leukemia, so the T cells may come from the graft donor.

In nucleotides, the CDR3 is TGTGCCAGCAGTTCGCAGGGGATGGGCTATGGCTACACCTTC. It specifies CASSSQGMGYGYTF. V is TRBV12-3 or TRBV12-4 and J is TRBJ1-2; maybe TRBD1 (6 bases). The V end was cut by 4 bases, the J end by 4 bases, with 13 bases between. This CDR3 has 14 amino acids.

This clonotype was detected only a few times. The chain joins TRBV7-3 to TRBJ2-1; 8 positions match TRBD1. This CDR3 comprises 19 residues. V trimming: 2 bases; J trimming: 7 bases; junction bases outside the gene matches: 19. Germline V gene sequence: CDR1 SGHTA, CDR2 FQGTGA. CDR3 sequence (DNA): TGTGCCAGCAGCTTATTCCCCGAGAGGTACGGACAGGGTAGTAATGAGCAGTTCTTC. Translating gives CASSLFPERYGQGSNEQFF. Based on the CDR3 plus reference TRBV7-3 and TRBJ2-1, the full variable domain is GAGVSQTPSNKVTEKGKYVELRCDPISGHTALYWYRQSLGQGPEFLIYFQGTGAADDSGLPNDRFFAVRPEGSVSTLKIQRTERGDSAVYLCASSLFPERYGQGSNEQFFGPGTRLTVL.

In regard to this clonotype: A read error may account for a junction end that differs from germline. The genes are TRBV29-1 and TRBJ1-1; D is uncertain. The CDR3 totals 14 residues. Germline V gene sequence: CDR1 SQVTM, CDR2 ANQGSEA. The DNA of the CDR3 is TGCAGCGCTGAAGAGAAATTAATGAACACTGAAGCTTTCTTT. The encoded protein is CSAEEKLMNTEAFF.

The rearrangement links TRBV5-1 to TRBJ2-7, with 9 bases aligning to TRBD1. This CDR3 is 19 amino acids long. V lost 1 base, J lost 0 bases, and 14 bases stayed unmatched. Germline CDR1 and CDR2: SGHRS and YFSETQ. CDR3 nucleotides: TGCGCCAGCAGCTTGTTGACCGGACAGGGGTCCCTTTTCTCCTACGAGCAGTACTTC. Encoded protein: CASSLLTGQGSLFSYEQYF. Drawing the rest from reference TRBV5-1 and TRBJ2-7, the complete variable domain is KAGVTQTPRYLIKTRGQQVTLSCSPISGHRSVSWYQQTPGQGLQFLFEYFSETQRNKGNFPGRFSGRQFSNSRSEMNVSTLELGDSALYLCASSLLTGQGSLFSYEQYFGPGTRLTVT.

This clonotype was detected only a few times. The CDR3 DNA follows: TGTGCCAGCAGGAAGGGAGGACAAGAGCAGTACTTC. Its translation: CASRKGGQEQYF. The J gene is TRBJ2-7, the V gene TRBV7-9, with D perhaps TRBD2 (6 bases). V was cut by 6 bases and J by 7 bases, with 13 bases left in between. This CDR3 has 12 residues. Germline CDR1 SEHNR, CDR2 FQNEAQ (reference sequence). The whole variable domain, filled in from reference TRBV7-9 and TRBJ2-7, reads DTGVSQNPRHKITKRGQNVTFRCDPISEHNRLYWYRQTLGQGPEFLTYFQNEAQLEKSRLLSDRFSAERPKGSFSTLEIQRTEQGDSAMYLCASRKGGQEQYFGPGTRLTVT.

The CDR3 region is CSAPLMGRTFSQPQHF. In nucleotides, the CDR3 is TGCAGTGCTCCCCTAATGGGGAGAACTTTCTCACAGCCCCAGCATTTT. This chain links TRBV20-1 with TRBJ1-5; D is unclear. The germline gives CDR1 DFQATT, CDR2 SNEGSKA (reference sequence). Trimming cost V 5 bases and J 7 bases, with 24 bases left between them. The CDR3 contains 16 residues.

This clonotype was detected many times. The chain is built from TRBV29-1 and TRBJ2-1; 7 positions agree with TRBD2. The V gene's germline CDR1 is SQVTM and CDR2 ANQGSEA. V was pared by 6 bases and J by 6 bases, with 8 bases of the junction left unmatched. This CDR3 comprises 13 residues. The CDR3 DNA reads TGCAGCGTCGGGGGGTTAAGGGCCAATGAGCAGTTCTTC. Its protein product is CSVGGLRANEQFF.

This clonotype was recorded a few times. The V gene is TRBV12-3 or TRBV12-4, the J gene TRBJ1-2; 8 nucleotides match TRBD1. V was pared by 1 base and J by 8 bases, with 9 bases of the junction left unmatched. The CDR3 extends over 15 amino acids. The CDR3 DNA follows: TGTGCCAGCAGTTTAGACGGCAGGGGGCTGCAAGGCTACACCTTC. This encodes CASSLDGRGLQGYTF.

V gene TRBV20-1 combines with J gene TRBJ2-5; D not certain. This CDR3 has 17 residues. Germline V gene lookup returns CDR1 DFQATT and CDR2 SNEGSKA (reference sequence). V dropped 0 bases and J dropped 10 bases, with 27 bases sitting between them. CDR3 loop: CSARDLLKVGLGWNQYF. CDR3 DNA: TGCAGTGCTAGAGATCTACTTAAGGTCGGCCTGGGATGGAACCAGTACTTC.

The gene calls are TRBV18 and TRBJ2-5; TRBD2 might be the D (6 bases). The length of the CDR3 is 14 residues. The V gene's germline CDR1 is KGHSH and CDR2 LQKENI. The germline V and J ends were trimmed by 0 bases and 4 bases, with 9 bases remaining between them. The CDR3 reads CASSPPEGRETQYF. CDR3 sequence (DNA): TGTGCCAGCTCACCACCGGAGGGCCGAGAGACCCAGTACTTC.

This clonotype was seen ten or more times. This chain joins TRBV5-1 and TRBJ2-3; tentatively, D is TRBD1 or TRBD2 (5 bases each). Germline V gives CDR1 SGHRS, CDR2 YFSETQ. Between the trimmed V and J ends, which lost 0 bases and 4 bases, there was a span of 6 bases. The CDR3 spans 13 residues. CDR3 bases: TGCGCCAGCAGCTTGGTGGGGGCAGATACGCAGTATTTT. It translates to CASSLVGADTQYF.

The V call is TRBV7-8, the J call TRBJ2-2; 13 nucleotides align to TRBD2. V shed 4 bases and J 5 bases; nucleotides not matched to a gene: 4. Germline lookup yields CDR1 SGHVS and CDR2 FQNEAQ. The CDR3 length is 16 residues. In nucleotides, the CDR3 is TGTGCCAGCAGCTCCCCGGGACTAGCGGGAACCGGGGAGCTGTTTTTT. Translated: CASSSPGLAGTGELFF.

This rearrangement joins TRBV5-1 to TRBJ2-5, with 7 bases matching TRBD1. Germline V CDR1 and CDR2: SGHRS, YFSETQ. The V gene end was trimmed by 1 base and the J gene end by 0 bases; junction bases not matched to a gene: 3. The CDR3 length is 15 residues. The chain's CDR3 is CASSLTGVYQETQYF. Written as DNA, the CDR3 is TGCGCCAGCAGCTTGACAGGGGTGTACCAAGAGACCCAGTACTTC.

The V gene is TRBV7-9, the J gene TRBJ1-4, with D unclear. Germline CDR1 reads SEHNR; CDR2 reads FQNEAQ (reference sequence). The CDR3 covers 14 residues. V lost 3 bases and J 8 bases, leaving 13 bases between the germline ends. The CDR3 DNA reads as TGTGCCAGCAGCTTCCGAGACGGCGAAGAAAAACTGTTTTTT. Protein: CASSFRDGEEKLFF.

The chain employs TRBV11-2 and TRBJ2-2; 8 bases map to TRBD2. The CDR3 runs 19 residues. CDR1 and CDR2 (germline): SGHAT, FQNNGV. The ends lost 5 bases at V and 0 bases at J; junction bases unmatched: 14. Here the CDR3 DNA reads TGTGCCAGCAGCCCGCATAGTTGGCGGGAGGTCGCGAACACCGGGGAGCTGTTTTTT. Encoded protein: CASSPHSWREVANTGELFF.

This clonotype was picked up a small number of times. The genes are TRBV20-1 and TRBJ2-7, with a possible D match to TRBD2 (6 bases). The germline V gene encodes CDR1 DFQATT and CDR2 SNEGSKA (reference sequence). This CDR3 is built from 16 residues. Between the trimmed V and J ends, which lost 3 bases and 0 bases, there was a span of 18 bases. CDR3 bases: TGCAGTGCTAGGAGGATTGGACTACCTATCTCCTACGAGCAGTACTTC. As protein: CSARRIGLPISYEQYF.